This TCR beta chain derives from a study of T cell responses to AZD1222 COVID-19 vaccine. Study conclusions and caveats: Spike-specific TCR depth and breadth grew after two AZD1222 doses.

Sequencing was performed with immunoSEQ multiplex PCR; in TCRdb, only in-frame clones are kept and a portion is missing. The profile shows about 100,000 clones, 85% to 90% of them singletons. To note about this clone: Its antigen is currently unknown.

This CDR3 spans 13 amino acids. Germline values: CDR1 SGHVS, CDR2 FQNEAQ. V shed 7 bases and J shed 4 bases, with 13 bases lying between them. The specimen comprised peripheral blood, sampled on day 0 of AZD1222 vaccination. The chain uses TRBV7-8 and TRBJ1-2, with D possibly matching TRBD1 (5 bases). The receptor comes from an adult in good health. Written as DNA, the CDR3 is TGTGCCAGCACCCCACAGGAGACCTATGGCTACACCTTC. This codes for CASTPQETYGYTF.